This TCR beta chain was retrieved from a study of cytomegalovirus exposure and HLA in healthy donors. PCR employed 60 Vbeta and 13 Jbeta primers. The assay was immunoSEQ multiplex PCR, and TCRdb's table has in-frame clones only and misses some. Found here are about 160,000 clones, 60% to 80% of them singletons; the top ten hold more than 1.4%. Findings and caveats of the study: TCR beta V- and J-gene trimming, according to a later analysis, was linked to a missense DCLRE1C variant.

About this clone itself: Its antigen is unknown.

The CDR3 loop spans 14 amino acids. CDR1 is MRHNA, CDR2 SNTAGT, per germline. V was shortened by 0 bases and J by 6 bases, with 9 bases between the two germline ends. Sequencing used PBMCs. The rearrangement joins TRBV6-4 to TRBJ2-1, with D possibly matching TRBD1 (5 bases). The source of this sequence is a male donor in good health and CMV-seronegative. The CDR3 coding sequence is TGTGCCAGCAGTGACTCGATAGGGGTCAATGAGCAGTTCTTC. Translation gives CASSDSIGVNEQFF.